The sequence of this T cell receptor (beta chain) was determined in a study of T cells in women clearing cervical HPV infection. Findings of the study overall: A classifier using richness and V gene abundances reached an AUC of approximately 0.79. Unknown T-cell numbers per sample may underlie the richness differences. Repertoire richness, not evenness, was significantly elevated in CIN3+ cases versus controls. TRBV6-7 relative abundance averaged 0.11% in cases and about 0.15% in controls.

Note on this clone: Its specificity is not known. The DNA ends 3 residues before the CDR3 does, and the rest of the CDR3 is filled in from the germline J gene.

Clones were read by immunoSEQ multiplex PCR, and TCRdb kept only the in-frame ones, dropping some. The sample totals some 40,000 clones. Germline assignment: CDR1 SGHDN and CDR2 FVKESK. The CDR3 spans 19 residues. With V trimmed by 1 base and J by 0 bases, 9 bases remained unmatched. Sequencing input: blood buffy coat. The clonotype originates from a woman between 18 and 70 years old with a cervical HPV16 infection that either progressed to CIN3+ or cleared (not recorded which). The chain recombines TRBV14 with TRBJ2-1, with 10 bases fitting TRBD2. The CDR3 sequence: CASSQVSSGSPLSYNEQFF. The CDR3 DNA, read in part, is TGTGCCAGCAGCCAAGTATCTAGCGGGAGCCCTCTCTCCTACAATGAG.